The clone carrying this TCR beta chain has just one count. Original analysis: From reference gene primer amplification, estimates of nucleated cell counts were derived. Sequencing was performed with immunoSEQ multiplex PCR; in TCRdb, only in-frame clones are kept and a portion is missing. Clone size and the V and J calls come from that table; the DNA yielded D and trimming. Among 85,000 to 100,000 clones listed, under 85% were seen once. These data come from a study of blood T cell repertoires in COVID-19. Study summary: COVID-19 samples from acute and convalescent phases originated in the United States, Italy and Spain. In each case, the material was cDNA or gDNA derived from T cells, B-cell-depleted T cells, or PBMCs.

Germline trimming cut 6 bases from V and 8 bases from J; bases unmatched to any gene: 6. Germline loops: CDR1 MNHEY, CDR2 SVGAGI. The CDR3 is 15 amino acids. Sequencing input: peripheral blood. The receptor's source is a human donor in a cohort sampled during active COVID-19. The chain links TRBV6-5 to TRBJ2-1; TRBD2 aligns across 14 bases. The DNA of the CDR3 is TGTGCCAGCAGCCCCGGGACTAGCGGGAGAGATGAGCAGTTCTTC. Translation gives CASSPGTSGRDEQFF.